Below are 15 T cell receptor beta chains sequenced from a single sample in a study of T cell changes during pregnancy in multiple sclerosis. This table comes from immunoSEQ multiplex PCR, and its TCRdb copy is limited to in-frame clones, with some not included. The sample carries some 100,000 clones, 91% recorded once. The sequencing here drew on peripheral blood, taken in the second trimester of pregnancy. These receptors were taken from a female donor with multiple sclerosis, enrolled in a pregnancy study.

This chain joins TRBV28 and TRBJ2-6, with a tentative D call TRBD2 (6 bases). Germline loops: CDR1 MDHEN, CDR2 SYDVKM. The length of the CDR3 is 16 residues. V lost 7 bases and J lost 0, with 13 bases in between. For the CDR3, the DNA is TGTGCCAGCAAGGAGGGTTCTATCTCTGGGGCCAACGTCCTGACTTTC. It codes for CASKEGSISGANVLTF.

This chain's CDR3 is CASSIRGGYEQYF. CDR3 nucleotide sequence: TGTGCCAGTAGTATCCGTGGAGGCTACGAGCAGTACTTC. The chain joins TRBV19 to TRBJ2-7, with D maybe TRBD2 (5 bases). Germline CDR1 reads LNHDA; CDR2 reads SQIVND (reference sequence). This CDR3 contains 13 residues. The V gene lost 3 bases and the J gene lost 3 bases, with 9 bases spanning the gap.

The chain combines TRBV28 with TRBJ1-2; TRBD1 matches 7 bases. The V and J ends lost 6 bases and 5 bases, in that order; junction bases with no gene match: 12. The CDR3 has 15 residues. Germline V gene sequence: CDR1 MDHEN, CDR2 SYDVKM. The CDR3 sequence: CASSPDRLNSYGYTF. DNA of the CDR3: TGTGCCAGCAGCCCGGACAGGTTGAACTCGTATGGCTACACCTTC.

The chain recombines TRBV15 with TRBJ2-7, with 10 bases identical to TRBD2. The germline CDR1 and CDR2 sequences are LNHNV and YYDKDF (reference sequence). The CDR3 has 20 residues. With 2 bases clipped from V and 2 bases from J, the junction kept 18 bases outside the gene matches. For the CDR3, the DNA is TGTGCCACCAGCAGACCCGAGAGGGCTAGCGGGAGCTACCTGACCTACGAGCAGTACTTC. Translated: CATSRPERASGSYLTYEQYF. Together with reference TRBV15 and TRBJ2-7, the CDR3 gives the full variable domain: DAMVIQNPRYQVTQFGKPVTLSCSQTLNHNVMYWYQQKSSQAPKLLFHYYDKDFNNEADTPDNFQSRRPNTSFCFLDIRSPGLGDTAMYLCATSRPERASGSYLTYEQYFGPGTRLTVT.

The chain is built from TRBV5-4 and TRBJ1-1; D is uncertain. Germline V gives CDR1 SGHNT, CDR2 YYREEE (reference sequence). The CDR3 consists of 14 residues. The V and J ends lost 1 base and 1 base respectively, with 8 bases between them. The chain's CDR3 is CASSLSAGNTEAFF. The CDR3 DNA reads TGTGCCAGCAGCTTGTCTGCAGGGAACACTGAAGCTTTCTTT.

The chain combines TRBV6-1 with TRBJ1-5; a possible D gene is TRBD1 (6 bases). This CDR3 has 14 residues. Germline-derived CDR1 and CDR2 are MNHNS and SASEGT. Trimming shortened V by 6 bases and J by 5 bases, and 14 bases separated the two germline ends. CDR3 loop: CASSSTGPYQPQHF. The CDR3 nucleotides read TGTGCCAGCAGCTCGACAGGACCCTATCAGCCCCAGCATTTT.

The chain joins TRBV6-5 to TRBJ2-7, with 7 bases identical to TRBD2. CDR1 and CDR2 (germline): MNHEY, SVGAGI. CDR3 length: 15 amino acids. The J segment lost 4 bases and the V segment lost 0 bases, leaving 6 bases of the junction unmatched. The CDR3 sequence is CASSYSRGGGYEQYF. DNA of the CDR3: TGTGCCAGCAGTTACTCGAGAGGCGGGGGTTACGAGCAGTACTTC.

The genes are TRBV28 and TRBJ2-2, with 7 bases lining up with TRBD2. The germline gives CDR1 MDHEN, CDR2 SYDVKM. The CDR3 is 17 residues long. Germline trimming cut 4 bases from V and 1 base from J; bases unmatched to any gene: 9. The CDR3 is CASSSPIAGLNTGELFF. The DNA for the CDR3 is TGTGCCAGCAGTTCTCCCATAGCGGGCCTGAACACCGGGGAGCTGTTTTTT.

CDR3 sequence reads: CASSQGQVSSYEQYF. The DNA of the CDR3 is TGCGCCAGCAGCCAGGGACAGGTCAGCTCCTACGAGCAGTACTTC. The chain combines TRBV5-1 with TRBJ2-7; 8 nucleotides align to TRBD1. The ends lost 4 bases at V and 0 bases at J; junction bases unmatched: 6. The length of the CDR3 is 15 residues. Germline V lookup: CDR1 SGHRS, CDR2 YFSETQ. Together with reference TRBV5-1 and TRBJ2-7, the CDR3 gives the full variable domain: KAGVTQTPRYLIKTRGQQVTLSCSPISGHRSVSWYQQTPGQGLQFLFEYFSETQRNKGNFPGRFSGRQFSNSRSEMNVSTLELGDSALYLCASSQGQVSSYEQYFGPGTRLTVT.

The chain has TRBV4-1 and TRBJ1-2, with 7 nucleotides matching TRBD1. V was pared by 4 bases and J by 2 bases, with 4 bases of the junction left unmatched. Per germline, CDR1 MGHRA and CDR2 YSYEKL. The CDR3 has 14 amino acids. The CDR3 is CASSRTGANYGYTF. Here the CDR3 DNA reads TGCGCCAGCAGCCGGACAGGCGCCAACTATGGCTACACCTTC.

DNA of the CDR3: TGTGCCAGCAGCTTGGTAGGGCTTGCGGCTCAGGGGGTTAGGGAGCAGTACTTC. Translating gives CASSLVGLAAQGVREQYF. The rearrangement links TRBV5-6 to TRBJ2-7, with 7 bases aligning to TRBD1. The V segment lost 0 bases and the J segment 7 bases; nucleotides outside the gene matches: 19. Germline CDR1 and CDR2: SGHDT and YYEEEE. This CDR3 has 18 amino acids.

This rearrangement joins TRBV6-5 to TRBJ2-7; possible D gene TRBD1, 5 bases. This CDR3 has 16 residues. V was pared by 4 bases and J by 1 base, with 17 bases between. Germline assignment: CDR1 MNHEY and CDR2 SVGAGI. CDR3 DNA: TGTGCCAGCAGTTTGGCCACAGGAGATGATTCCTACGAGCAGTACTTC. Encoded protein: CASSLATGDDSYEQYF.

The V gene is TRBV7-9, the J gene TRBJ2-3; 7 nucleotides agree with TRBD1. CDR3 length: 17 residues. Trimming took 5 bases from V and 0 from J; bases not matched to a gene: 11. Germline CDR1 is SEHNR and CDR2 is FQNEAQ (reference sequence). CDR3 nucleotides: TGTGCCAGCAGCGATTGGACAGGCGGGTCTAGCACAGATACGCAGTATTTT. Protein sequence: CASSDWTGGSSTDTQYF. Full variable domain (missing parts from reference TRBV7-9 and TRBJ2-3): DTGVSQNPRHKITKRGQNVTFRCDPISEHNRLYWYRQTLGQGPEFLTYFQNEAQLEKSRLLSDRFSAERPKGSFSTLEIQRTEQGDSAMYLCASSDWTGGSSTDTQYFGPGTRLTVL.

The CDR3: CSATTGTSQFF. Here the CDR3 DNA reads TGCAGTGCGACCACCGGGACATCGCAGTTCTTC. This sequence joins TRBV20-1 and TRBJ2-1; a possible D gene is TRBD1 (6 bases). Germline CDR1 reads DFQATT; CDR2 reads SNEGSKA (reference sequence). The CDR3 is made up of 11 amino acids. Trimming took 6 bases from V and 12 from J, leaving 15 bases between them.

The sample holds a few counts of this clone. This CDR3 reads CASTGLMAYEQYF. CDR3 coding DNA: TGTGCCAGCACAGGGCTCATGGCCTACGAGCAGTACTTC. This chain connects TRBV2 to TRBJ2-7, with a tentative D call TRBD1 (5 bases). Germline V gives CDR1 SNHLY, CDR2 FYNNEI. Trimming took off 7 bases at V and 2 bases at J, with 12 bases between the two ends. This CDR3 is 13 amino acids long.